The 3 T cell receptor beta chains below were found in one sample sequenced in a study of OX40 agonist ivuxolimab in advanced cancers. Profiling relied on immunoSEQ multiplex PCR, and the TCRdb table lists in-frame clones only, not all of them. The sample records about 71,000 clones, roughly nine tenths being singletons. This sample comprised CD4+ or CD8+ T cells sorted from blood, obtained in a trial of the OX40 agonist ivuxolimab. Source of these receptors: an adult with an advanced solid tumor such as melanoma, head and neck, liver or kidney cancer.

The chain recombines TRBV9 with TRBJ2-3; 7 bases agree with TRBD2. Unmatched junction bases numbered 7, after V lost 3 bases and J lost 0 bases. Germline V gives CDR1 SGDLS, CDR2 YYNGEE. This CDR3 is 16 amino acids long. The chain's CDR3 is CASSASGLTSTDTQYF. In DNA, the CDR3 is TGTGCCAGCAGCGCTAGCGGATTAACTAGCACAGATACGCAGTATTTT.

The chain carries TRBV15 and TRBJ1-1; D might be TRBD1 (5 bases). Per germline, CDR1 LNHNV and CDR2 YYDKDF (reference sequence). The CDR3 extends over 14 amino acids. Trimming took 5 bases from V and 1 from J, leaving 11 bases between them. As DNA, the CDR3 is TGTGCCACCAGCTCCCTCCAGGGGAACACTGAAGCTTTCTTT. The encoded protein is CATSSLQGNTEAFF.

The chain carries TRBV11-2 and TRBJ1-2; 10 bases map to TRBD1. The CDR3 sequence is 16 residues long. Germline V lookup: CDR1 SGHAT, CDR2 FQNNGV. V lost 0 bases to trimming and J lost 4 bases; unmatched junction nucleotides: 5. The CDR3 protein is CASSLDGQGEVYGYTF. The CDR3 DNA reads TGTGCCAGCAGCTTAGATGGACAGGGGGAGGTCTATGGCTACACCTTC. Supplemented by reference TRBV11-2 and TRBJ1-2, the full variable domain reads EAGVAQSPRYKIIEKRQSVAFWCNPISGHATLYWYQQILGQGPKLLIQFQNNGVVDDSQLPKDRFSAERLKGVDSTLKIQPAKLEDSAVYLCASSLDGQGEVYGYTFGSGTRLTVV.